This T cell receptor (beta chain) stems from a study of tumor and adjacent non-tumor tissue in lung cancer. Across the whole study: Patients comprised approximately eleven adenocarcinoma, a couple of squamous cell carcinoma and 1 small cell lung cancer.

A modified ARM-PCR protocol with three rounds of nested PCR amplified TCRbeta. TCRdb reprocessed the multiplex PCR reads with MiXCR, giving one entry per CDR3 protein. The table has about 43,000 distinct CDR3 sequences, approximately 61% seen once. As concerns this clonotype: The antigen remains undetermined.

Study outcomes and limitations: TCR diversity was significantly greater in tumor than normal lung tissue.

V dropped 6 bases and J dropped 1; count of bases not matched to a gene: 10. Germline CDR1 is MDHEN and CDR2 is SYDVKM. The CDR3 is 16 residues long. The template was RNA from unsorted bulk tissue. The normal lung tissue was taken more than 3 cm from the tumor edge. The chain combines TRBV28 with TRBJ2-7, with 9 nucleotides matching TRBD1. The source of this sequence is a middle-aged man with non-small cell lung cancer. The sample was distant non-tumor lung tissue. The CDR3 DNA reads as TGTGCCAGCAGCGAACTCCCGGGACAGGGATCCTACGAGCAGTACTTC. This encodes CASSELPGQGSYEQYF.